Sequencing of this TCR beta chain was carried out in a study of glioma-infiltrating T cells after dendritic cell vaccination (dated by TCRdb to 2015 to 2016). For context, the study as a whole: Of the approximately 15 glioblastoma patients in the cohort, all drawn from Phase I and II dendritic cell vaccination trials, 9 were newly diagnosed and 6 had recurrent disease. The vaccine was prepared from monocyte-derived dendritic cells that were cultured for 6 to 7 days with IL-4 and GM-CSF and then pulsed overnight with autologous tumor lysate. Between 2003 and 2012, the patients were given dendritic cell vaccination pulsed with autologous tumor lysate. Patients received three intradermal dendritic cell vaccine injections at biweekly intervals in the arm below the axilla. Deep sequencing of TCR beta CDR3 regions was used to quantify tumor-infiltrating lymphocyte content and compare tumor and blood repertoires in dendritic cell-vaccinated glioblastoma patients. Survival after dendritic cell vaccination was correlated with TCR sequencing metrics, including TIL content and tumor-blood repertoire overlap. Study-level results and caveats: After dendritic cell vaccination, a higher estimated pretreatment TIL content predicted longer time to progression and longer overall survival. TCR clonality showed no direct relationship with survival, which suggests that a diverse polyclonal response may be important. The cohort was small and heterogeneous, with few patients having full blood and tumor sets and even fewer initial-recurrent tumor pairs. The response model built on TCR overlap across three groups was characterized as speculative, with prospective validation still needed.

TCRB CDR3 regions were amplified from roughly 1.8 ug genomic DNA, or all available DNA if less, using the immunoSEQ assay. Multiplex PCR used 60 forward primers for TCR V beta segments and 13 reverse primers for J beta segments. To estimate the number of reads per starting template, synthetic control templates were added to each sample at limiting dilution. The Illumina HiSeq System generated 87 bp sequencing reads. Processing in the source paper ran as follows. PCR and sequencing errors were removed by a nearest neighbor algorithm that merged closely related sequences. TCR overlap was defined as the percentage of unique tumor TCR beta sequences that were also present in the same patient's peripheral blood. Sourced from immuneACCESS, this table was stored by TCRdb with only in-frame sequences that have V and J called. A share of the clones is absent; for the studies checked, an unresolved V gene accounts for under half, and the remainder has no known explanation. V and J calls and clone size are given by that table; D and trimming were obtained from the DNA. For this sample the table gives tens of thousands of clones, of which roughly 82% were detected only once. The ten largest clones represent approximately 2.3% of the sample.

To be selected, patients needed enough residual fresh-frozen tumor tissue and more than two years of available survival data. None of the glioblastoma patients carried an isocitrate dehydrogenase mutation, although molecular status otherwise varied. PBMC were collected before vaccination, two weeks after the third vaccination, and at tumor progression if tumor progression occurred. The Qiagen DNeasy Blood extraction Kit was used to extract genomic DNA. Relative to germline, V is missing 6 bases and J is missing 0 bases, with 2 bases of the junction outside any gene match. CDR1 and CDR2, per the germline V gene, are MNHNS and SASEGT. The CDR3 goes from the cysteine to the phenylalanine over 14 residues. CDR3 DNA only is kept here, 42 bases in frame from base 1. Details on this clone: Its antigen specificity is not known. No much larger clonotype is one base removed from it; base qualities were not supplied.

This specimen was blood, taken before dendritic cell vaccination. The receptor was isolated from a human donor with glioblastoma. The rearrangement combines TRBV6-1 with TRBJ1-3; a stretch of 7 junction bases matches TRBD1. Here is the DNA: TGTGCCAGCAGACGACAGGGCTCTGGAAACACCATATATTTT. Its protein product is CASRRQGSGNTIYF.